These 4 T cell receptor beta chains came from one sample sequenced in a study of Graves' ophthalmopathy and Graves' hyperthyroidism. The authors amplified TCR beta CDR3 regions, and they did so from RNA transcripts for repertoire sequencing. The authors performed first-round RT-PCR with HTBI primers and then a second-round multiplex PCR. In TCRdb, the multiplex PCR reads were re-called with MiXCR into one record per CDR3 protein. The data hold 200,000 to 250,000 distinct CDR3 sequences, with roughly 21% observed a single time. Sequenced sample: peripheral blood. The receptor set was obtained from a woman aged 45-60 years with Graves' ophthalmopathy.

This clonotype was counted many times. J is TRBJ2-5 and V is TRBV6-2 or TRBV6-3, with a tentative D call TRBD2 (6 bases). This CDR3 has 14 residues. Looked up from germline, CDR1 is MNHEY and CDR2 is SVGEGT. Trimming shortened V by 4 bases and J by 4 bases, and 13 bases separated the two germline ends. Here the CDR3 reads CASSSRDSRETQYF. The CDR3 DNA follows: TGTGCCAGCAGTTCCCGGGACTCACGAGAGACCCAGTACTTC.

The chain carries TRBV5-1 and TRBJ2-6, with D hard to call. The ends were cut back, 4 bases at V and 0 bases at J, with 17 bases in the middle. This CDR3 region has 18 residues. Germline values: CDR1 SGHRS, CDR2 YFSETQ. The CDR3 is CASSPLSLSHSGANVLTF. As DNA, the CDR3 is TGCGCCAGCAGCCCCCTAAGTTTGTCCCACTCTGGGGCCAACGTCCTGACTTTC. The full variable domain, its missing parts supplied by reference TRBV5-1 and TRBJ2-6, is KAGVTQTPRYLIKTRGQQVTLSCSPISGHRSVSWYQQTPGQGLQFLFEYFSETQRNKGNFPGRFSGRQFSNSRSEMNVSTLELGDSALYLCASSPLSLSHSGANVLTFGAGSRLTVL.

The chain uses TRBV2 and TRBJ1-5; no definite D call. The CDR3 covers 12 residues. The germline gives CDR1 SNHLY, CDR2 FYNNEI. The V and J ends lost 6 bases and 5 bases respectively, with 8 bases between them. The CDR3 DNA is TGTGCCAGCAGGAAAGACTATCAGCCCCAGCATTTT. Protein: CASRKDYQPQHF. Combining the CDR3 with reference TRBV2 and TRBJ1-5 gives the whole variable domain EPEVTQTPSHQVTQMGQEVILRCVPISNHLYFYWYRQILGQKVEFLVSFYNNEISEKSEIFDDQFSVERPDGSNFTLKIRSTKLEDSAMYFCASRKDYQPQHFGDGTRLSIL.

This clonotype was seen repeatedly, ten times or more. The chain combines TRBV7-3 with TRBJ1-2; D gene uncertain. Germline loops: CDR1 SGHTA, CDR2 FQGTGA. V was shortened by 4 bases and J by 5 bases, with 14 bases between the two germline ends. The CDR3 extends over 14 amino acids. The CDR3 spells CASSSQPDSYGYTF. CDR3 nucleotides: TGTGCCAGCAGCTCCCAACCGGACTCTTATGGCTACACCTTC.